What follows are 24 T cell receptor beta chains derived from one specimen sequenced in a study of cytomegalovirus exposure and HLA in healthy donors. Primers: 60 Vbeta forward and 13 Jbeta reverse. Produced via immunoSEQ multiplex PCR; TCRdb's table is partial and in-frame only. In the table there are 110,000 to 150,000 clones, roughly 80% of which are singletons. The sequenced sample consisted of PBMCs. Receptors originate from a male donor in good health and CMV-seronegative.

The CDR3 protein is CASSPDRVRSYF. The DNA for the CDR3 is TGTGCCAGCAGCCCAGACAGGGTACGTTCGTACTTC. The chain combines TRBV7-6 with TRBJ2-7; TRBD1 aligns across 7 bases. Germline-derived CDR1 and CDR2 are SGHVS and FNYEAQ. This CDR3 has 12 residues. J was trimmed by 12 bases and V by 5 bases; bases with no gene match: 10.

This chain connects TRBV6-1 to TRBJ2-2, with a possible D match to TRBD2 (5 bases). The CDR3 sequence is 13 residues long. CDR1 MNHNS and CDR2 SASEGT come from the germline V gene. Between the trimmed V and J ends, which lost 6 bases and 13 bases, there was a span of 18 bases. The CDR3 region has the DNA TGTGCCAGCAGCATCGGAAGGACTTCCCCGCTGTTTTTT. Translating it yields CASSIGRTSPLFF.

The chain couples TRBV19 to TRBJ1-2; D may be TRBD1 (6 bases). The CDR3 loop spans 13 amino acids. The V and J ends lost 7 bases and 5 bases respectively, with 14 bases between them. Germline V gives CDR1 LNHDA, CDR2 SQIVND (reference sequence). The CDR3 is CASIQGPGYGYTF. The CDR3, as DNA: TGTGCCAGTATCCAGGGGCCGGGGTATGGCTACACCTTC.

The chain is built from TRBV19 and TRBJ2-1, with D maybe TRBD2 (5 bases). The V end lost 7 bases, the J end lost 0 bases, and 13 bases lay between the germline ends. Per germline, CDR1 LNHDA and CDR2 SQIVND (reference sequence). There are 15 residues in the CDR3. The CDR3 here is CASTVSASSYNEQFF. In DNA form, the CDR3 reads TGTGCCAGTACCGTTAGCGCGAGCTCCTACAATGAGCAGTTCTTC. Together with reference TRBV19 and TRBJ2-1, the CDR3 gives the full variable domain: DGGITQSPKYLFRKEGQNVTLSCEQNLNHDAMYWYRQDPGQGLRLIYYSQIVNDFQKGDIAEGYSVSREKKESFPLTVTSAQKNPTAFYLCASTVSASSYNEQFFGPGTRLTVL.

This sequence joins TRBV6-6 and TRBJ2-5, with D perhaps matching TRBD1 (6 bases). This CDR3 is built from 14 residues. Germline assignment: CDR1 MNHNY and CDR2 SVGAGI (reference sequence). V was trimmed by 0 bases and J by 4 bases, leaving 9 bases between them. As DNA, the CDR3 is TGTGCCAGCAGTTACTCGACAGGAGGAGAGACCCAGTACTTC. Translation: CASSYSTGGETQYF.

In regard to this clone: Germline is not matched at one junction end, which may reflect a read error. The rearrangement joins TRBV7-9 to TRBJ2-5, with TRBD2 identical over 11 bases. Germline values: CDR1 SEHNR, CDR2 FQNEAQ (reference sequence). The CDR3 extends over 13 amino acids. The CDR3 spells CTSTPTSGITQYF. The DNA of the CDR3 is TGTACCAGCACCCCGACTAGCGGGATAACCCAGTACTTC. The whole variable domain, remainder taken from reference TRBV7-9 and TRBJ2-5, is DTGVSQNPRHKITKRGQNVTFRCDPISEHNRLYWYRQTLGQGPEFLTYFQNEAQLEKSRLLSDRFSAERPKGSFSTLEIQRTEQGDSAMYLCTSTPTSGITQYFGPGTRLLVL.

The J gene is TRBJ2-1, the V gene TRBV27; D ambiguous. Germline values: CDR1 MNHEY, CDR2 SMNVEV (reference sequence). The CDR3 covers 13 residues. The ends were cut back, 2 bases at V and 10 bases at J, with 12 bases in the middle. CDR3 sequence reads: CASSLIAAQEQFF. CDR3 DNA sequence: TGTGCCAGCAGTTTAATAGCTGCTCAGGAGCAGTTCTTC.

This clone appeared a few times. V is TRBV7-2 and J is TRBJ2-1, with a weak D call TRBD1 (6 bases). CDR1 and CDR2 from the germline V gene are SGHTA and FQGNSA. Trimming removed 4 bases at V and 7 bases at J, with 20 bases between. The CDR3 has 16 amino acids. The CDR3 sequence is CASSSQRGQLGNEQFF. The CDR3 bases are TGTGCCAGCAGCTCCCAACGGGGACAATTGGGGAATGAGCAGTTCTTC.

The chain combines TRBV29-1 with TRBJ1-1; D unresolved. With 3 bases removed from V and 4 bases from J, the gap between germline ends came to 12 bases. CDR3 length: 13 amino acids. Germline CDR1 is SQVTM and CDR2 is ANQGSEA. The chain's CDR3 is CSVDHPGGTEAFF. The CDR3 DNA is TGCAGCGTTGATCATCCGGGAGGCACTGAAGCTTTCTTT.

The sample holds one count of this clone. The J gene is TRBJ2-3, the V gene TRBV27; 10 bases line up with TRBD1. CDR1 and CDR2 from the germline V gene are MNHEY and SMNVEV (reference sequence). This CDR3 region has 21 residues. The J segment lost 1 base and the V segment lost 6 bases, leaving 22 bases of the junction unmatched. The CDR3 region has the DNA TGTGCCAGCAGCTTCCTAAACCCCTTGCAAACCGGGACAGGGGGCACAGATACGCAGTATTTT. Translating it yields CASSFLNPLQTGTGGTDTQYF.

The chain links TRBV13 to TRBJ2-3; TRBD2 aligns across 14 bases. CDR1 and CDR2 (germline): PRHDT, FYEKMQ (reference sequence). Unmatched junction bases numbered 7, after V lost 2 bases and J lost 0 bases. The CDR3 has 19 residues. The DNA for the CDR3 is TGTGCCAGCAGCTTATTTCGACTAGCGGGGGGGGGAAGCACAGATACGCAGTATTTT. It translates to CASSLFRLAGGGSTDTQYF.

This chain joins TRBV27 and TRBJ1-1, with 10 bases aligning to TRBD1. With 6 bases clipped from V and 2 bases from J, the junction kept 9 bases outside the gene matches. In germline, CDR1 is MNHEY, CDR2 SMNVEV (reference sequence). The CDR3 has 16 amino acids. CDR3 bases: TGTGCCAGCAGCCCACGGACAGGGGGGAGAAACACTGAAGCTTTCTTT. This gives the protein CASSPRTGGRNTEAFF.

The CDR3 DNA reads TGTGCCAGCAGCTTGCGGGGGACAGGACTGGCCGTGAACTCCTACGAGCAGTACTTC. Amino acids: CASSLRGTGLAVNSYEQYF. V usage is TRBV5-5 and J usage is TRBJ2-7; 8 bases fit TRBD1. V trimming: 1 base; J trimming: 0 bases; junction bases outside the gene matches: 15. CDR1 SGHKS and CDR2 YYEKEE come from the germline V gene (reference sequence). The CDR3 consists of 19 residues.

The J gene is TRBJ1-4, the V gene TRBV27, with 8 bases matching TRBD1. The CDR3 extends over 15 amino acids. J gave up 6 bases and V 5 bases, and 8 bases lay outside the gene matches. Germline V gene sequence: CDR1 MNHEY, CDR2 SMNVEV (reference sequence). The CDR3 DNA sequence: TGTGCCAGCAGTCCGAGACAGGGGAAAGATGAAAAACTGTTTTTT. Its translation: CASSPRQGKDEKLFF.

The gene calls are TRBV7-3 and TRBJ1-1, with D hard to call. Germline lookup yields CDR1 SGHTA and CDR2 FQGTGA. V lost 5 bases, J lost 3 bases, and 10 bases lay in between. This CDR3 has 13 residues. The CDR3 region is CASSLLSYTEAFF. Written as DNA, the CDR3 is TGTGCCAGCAGCCTATTATCATACACTGAAGCTTTCTTT.

The chain couples TRBV4-2 to TRBJ2-6, with TRBD1 matching over 10 bases. CDR3 length: 18 residues. V trimming: 0 bases; J trimming: 3 bases; junction bases outside the gene matches: 5. The germline CDR1 and CDR2 sequences are LGHNA and YNFKEQ. The DNA of the CDR3 is TGTGCCAGCAGCCAAGAAAGACAGGGGGCGCTTGGGGCCAACGTCCTGACTTTC. It is translated as CASSQERQGALGANVLTF.

This clone was seen only once. V usage is TRBV4-3 and J usage is TRBJ1-3; D is unclear. V was pared by 0 bases and J by 0 bases, with 6 bases between. Germline CDR1 reads LGHNA; CDR2 reads YSLEER. This CDR3 is built from 15 residues. CDR3 sequence (DNA): TGCGCCAGCAGCCAAGACGGTAACTCTGGAAACACCATATATTTT. It translates to CASSQDGNSGNTIYF.

This chain links TRBV27 with TRBJ1-5, with D tentatively TRBD1 (6 bases). The CDR3 has 16 amino acids. From germline, CDR1 is MNHEY and CDR2 SMNVEV (reference sequence). Trimming removed 5 bases from V and 0 bases from J, with 14 bases in between. CDR3 amino acids: CASSPGQKYSNQPQHF. The CDR3 nucleotides are TGTGCCAGCAGTCCCGGACAGAAGTATAGCAATCAGCCCCAGCATTTT.

This clone was found once. The chain is built from TRBV15 and TRBJ2-7; 10 nucleotides match TRBD1. CDR3 length: 12 residues. Trimming removed 8 bases from V and 6 bases from J; junction bases left unmatched: 4. The germline V gene has CDR1 LNHNV and CDR2 YYDKDF (reference sequence). CDR3 sequence (DNA): TGTGCCACCCGGGACAGGGGCTCCGAGCAGTACTTC. Translation gives CATRDRGSEQYF.

In this sample, this clone turned up once. The rearrangement uses TRBV27 and TRBJ2-1; 7 bases map to TRBD2. V trimming: 1 base; J trimming: 8 bases; junction bases outside the gene matches: 8. CDR1 MNHEY and CDR2 SMNVEV come from the germline V gene (reference sequence). The CDR3 totals 15 residues. The CDR3 sequence is CASSLLSRERDEQFF. CDR3 sequence (DNA): TGTGCCAGCAGTTTATTATCGCGGGAGAGGGATGAGCAGTTCTTC.

This sequence joins TRBV6-5 and TRBJ1-2; 7 bases match TRBD1. CDR1 and CDR2 from the germline V gene are MNHEY and SVGAGI. V shed 4 bases, J shed 6 bases, and the junction held 8 bases outside the gene matches. The CDR3 runs to 14 residues. CDR3 sequence: CASSSRTGIDGYTF. For the CDR3, the DNA is TGTGCCAGCAGTTCTAGGACAGGAATAGATGGCTACACCTTC.

The V and J genes are TRBV7-9 and TRBJ1-1, with D possibly being TRBD1 (5 bases). CDR1 SEHNR and CDR2 FQNEAQ come from the germline V gene (reference sequence). V was clipped by 3 bases and J by 4 bases, with 15 bases between them. The CDR3 covers 15 residues. Here the CDR3 DNA reads TGTGCCAGCAGCTTGTACCTGGGGCGATTCACTGAAGCTTTCTTT. It codes for CASSLYLGRFTEAFF.

This chain uses TRBV5-4 with TRBJ2-7; 8 nucleotides agree with TRBD1. The CDR3 runs 14 residues. Germline CDR1 reads SGHNT; CDR2 reads YYREEE (reference sequence). V was clipped by 0 bases and J by 6 bases; unmatched bases: 5. Here the CDR3 DNA reads TGTGCCAGCAGCTTGGGGACAGGGACACCCGAGCAGTACTTC. Encoded protein: CASSLGTGTPEQYF. The full variable domain, in which reference TRBV5-4 and TRBJ2-7 provide the parts outside the CDR3, is ETGVTQSPTHLIKTRGQQVTLRCSSQSGHNTVSWYQQALGQGPQFIFQYYREEENGRGNFPPRFSGLQFPNYSSELNVNALELDDSALYLCASSLGTGTPEQYFGPGTRLTVT.

The gene calls are TRBV5-1 and TRBJ2-3; 9 nucleotides match TRBD2. Looked up from germline, CDR1 is SGHRS and CDR2 is YFSETQ. The CDR3 length is 15 residues. Germline trimming cut 0 bases from V and 2 bases from J; bases unmatched to any gene: 1. CDR3 protein: CASSLASGDTDTQYF. The DNA for the CDR3 is TGCGCCAGCAGCTTGGCTAGCGGGGACACAGATACGCAGTATTTT.